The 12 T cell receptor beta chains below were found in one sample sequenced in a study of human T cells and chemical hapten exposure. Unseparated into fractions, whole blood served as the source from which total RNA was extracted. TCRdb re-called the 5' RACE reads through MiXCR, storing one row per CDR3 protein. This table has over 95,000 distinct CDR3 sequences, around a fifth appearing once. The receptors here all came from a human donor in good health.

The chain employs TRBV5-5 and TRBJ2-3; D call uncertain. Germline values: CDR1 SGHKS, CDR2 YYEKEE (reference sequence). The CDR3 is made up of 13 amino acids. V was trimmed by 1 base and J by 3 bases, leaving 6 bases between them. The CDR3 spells CASSLLMTDTQYF. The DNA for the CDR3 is TGTGCCAGCAGCTTGTTAATGACAGATACGCAGTATTTT. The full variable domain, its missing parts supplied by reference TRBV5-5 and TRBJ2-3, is DAGVTQSPTHLIKTRGQQVTLRCSPISGHKSVSWYQQVLGQGPQFIFQYYEKEERGRGNFPDRFSARQFPNYSSELNVNALLLGDSALYLCASSLLMTDTQYFGPGTRLTVL.

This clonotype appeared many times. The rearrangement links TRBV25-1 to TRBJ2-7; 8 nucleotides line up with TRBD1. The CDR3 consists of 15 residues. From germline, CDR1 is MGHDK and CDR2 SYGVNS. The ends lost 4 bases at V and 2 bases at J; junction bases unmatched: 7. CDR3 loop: CASSGAGTGAYEQYF. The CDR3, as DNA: TGTGCCAGCAGTGGAGCCGGGACAGGAGCCTACGAGCAGTACTTC.

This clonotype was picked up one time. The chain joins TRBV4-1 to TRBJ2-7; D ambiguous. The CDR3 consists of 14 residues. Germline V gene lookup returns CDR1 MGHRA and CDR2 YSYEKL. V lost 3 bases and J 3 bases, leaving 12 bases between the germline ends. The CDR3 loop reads CASSHGFRDYEQYF. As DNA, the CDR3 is TGCGCCAGCAGCCACGGGTTTAGAGACTACGAGCAGTACTTC.

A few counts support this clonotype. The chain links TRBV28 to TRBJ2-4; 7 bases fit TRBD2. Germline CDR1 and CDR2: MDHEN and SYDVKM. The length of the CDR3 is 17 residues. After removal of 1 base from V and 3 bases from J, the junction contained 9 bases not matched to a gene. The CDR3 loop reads CASSLLRLADIKNIQYF. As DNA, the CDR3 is TGTGCCAGCAGTTTATTGAGGCTAGCGGATATCAAAAACATTCAGTACTTC.

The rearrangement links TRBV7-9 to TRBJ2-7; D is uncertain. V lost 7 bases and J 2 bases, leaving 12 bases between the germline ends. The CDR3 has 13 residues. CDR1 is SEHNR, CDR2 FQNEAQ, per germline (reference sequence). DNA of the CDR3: TGTGCCAGCATCGATGACGGCACCTACGAGCAGTACTTC. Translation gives CASIDDGTYEQYF.

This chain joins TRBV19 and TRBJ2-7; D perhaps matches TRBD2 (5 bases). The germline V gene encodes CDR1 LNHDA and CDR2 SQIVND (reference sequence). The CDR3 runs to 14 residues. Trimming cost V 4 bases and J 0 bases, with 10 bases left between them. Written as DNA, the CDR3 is TGTGCCAGTAGTACTTGGACTTCCTCCTACGAGCAGTACTTC. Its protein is CASSTWTSSYEQYF.

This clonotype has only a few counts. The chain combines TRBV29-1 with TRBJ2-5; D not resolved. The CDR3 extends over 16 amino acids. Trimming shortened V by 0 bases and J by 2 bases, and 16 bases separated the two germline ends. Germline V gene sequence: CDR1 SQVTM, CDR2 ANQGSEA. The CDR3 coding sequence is TGCAGCGTTGAAGATAACGTCCCTTTCTTTCAAGAGACCCAGTACTTC. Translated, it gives CSVEDNVPFFQETQYF.

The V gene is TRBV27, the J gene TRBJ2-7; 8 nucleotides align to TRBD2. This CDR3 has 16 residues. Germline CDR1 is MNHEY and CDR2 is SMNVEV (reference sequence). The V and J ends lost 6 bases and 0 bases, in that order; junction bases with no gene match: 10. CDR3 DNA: TGTGCCAGCAGCCCCTCACTAGCGGAATTCTCCTACGAGCAGTACTTC. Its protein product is CASSPSLAEFSYEQYF.

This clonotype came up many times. CDR3 nucleotide sequence: TGCAGCGCCGACGGACCTCCGCCATCTAACTATGGCTACACCTTC. It translates to CSADGPPPSNYGYTF. The V gene is TRBV29-1, the J gene TRBJ1-2; D is unresolved. The CDR3 is made up of 15 amino acids. Trimming took 7 bases from V and 0 from J, leaving 18 bases between them. Germline loops: CDR1 SQVTM, CDR2 ANQGSEA.

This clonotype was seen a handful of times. The CDR3 is CSVEVQARGETQYF. CDR3 in DNA: TGCAGCGTTGAAGTCCAGGCTAGGGGCGAGACCCAGTACTTC. The chain has TRBV29-1 and TRBJ2-5; possibly TRBD1 for D (5 bases). CDR1 is SQVTM and CDR2 is ANQGSEA in the germline V gene. There are 14 residues in the CDR3. The V gene lost 1 base and the J gene lost 5 bases, with 14 bases spanning the gap.

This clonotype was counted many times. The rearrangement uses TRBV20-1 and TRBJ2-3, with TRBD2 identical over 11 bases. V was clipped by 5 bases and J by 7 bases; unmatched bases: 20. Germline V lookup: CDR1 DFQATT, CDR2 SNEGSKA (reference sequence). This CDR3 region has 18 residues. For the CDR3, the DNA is TGCAGTGCTGGGTCGGGGCTAGCGGGAGGACCGGGAATGAATACGCAGTATTTT. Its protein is CSAGSGLAGGPGMNTQYF.

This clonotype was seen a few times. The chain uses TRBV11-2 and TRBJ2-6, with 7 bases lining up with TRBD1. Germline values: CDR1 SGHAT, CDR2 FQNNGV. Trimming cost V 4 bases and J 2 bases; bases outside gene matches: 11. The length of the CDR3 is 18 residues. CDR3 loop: CASSSGAGGSPGANVLTF. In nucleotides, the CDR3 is TGTGCCAGCAGCTCCGGCGCAGGGGGAAGCCCTGGGGCCAACGTCCTGACTTTC.